This is a list of T cell receptor beta chains from one sample in a study of T cell responses to AZD1222 COVID-19 vaccine. Sequencing used immunoSEQ multiplex PCR; TCRdb keeps in-frame clones, though not all of them. Of over 100,000 clones listed, 88% are singletons. Here the sequenced sample was peripheral blood, taken on day 0 of AZD1222 vaccination. The receptors originated from an adult in good health. Each CDR3 is given with its conserved first and last residue. D genes are given only for firm matches. Size is omitted from some rows. Given values are once, few, many or a class for expanded clones.

d_call j_call clone_size v_call cdr3_nt cdr3_aa
TRBD2 TRBJ2-7 NA TRBV18 TGTGCCAGCTCACTCGGACTAGCGGGAGGGTTGGATGAGCAGTACTTC CASSLGLAGGLDEQYF
NA TRBJ1-2 NA TRBV3-1/TRBV3-2 TGTGCCAGCAGCCAAGAGTTTTCGGGTAGCGGTGGCTACACCTTC CASSQEFSGSGGYTF
NA TRBJ2-1 NA TRBV5-1 TGCGCCAGCAGCCCCCGGCCAGGAGGGAACAATGAGCAGTTCTTC CASSPRPGGNNEQFF
TRBD1 TRBJ1-2 NA TRBV9 TGTGCCAGCAGCCTCTCCGGGACAGGGTACGGCTACACCTTC CASSLSGTGYGYTF
TRBD1 TRBJ2-7 NA TRBV27 TGTGCCAGCAGACTCAAGGGACAGCCCGGCTACGAGCAGTACTTC CASRLKGQPGYEQYF
TRBD1 TRBJ1-1 NA TRBV2 TGTGCCAGCAGCGGGACAGTAGAAGCTTTCTTT CASSGTVEAFF
TRBD1 TRBJ1-4 NA TRBV19 TGTGCCAGTAGTAGGAAGCAAATTGTGGGGACAGGGACGGCGAATGAAAAACTGTTTTTT CASSRKQIVGTGTANEKLFF
NA TRBJ1-6 NA TRBV14 TGTGCCAGCAGCCAAGTGGTTGGCAGCTCCTATAATTCACCCCTCCACTTT CASSQVVGSSYNSPLHF
NA TRBJ2-1 NA TRBV9 TGTGCCAGCAGCACCTCTAGCACTGAGCAGTTCTTC CASSTSSTEQFF
NA TRBJ2-7 NA TRBV7-2 TGTGCCAGCAGCCGCGGAGGGGGTAGCGAGCAGTACTTC CASSRGGGSEQYF
TRBD1 TRBJ2-3 NA TRBV28 TGTGCCAGCAGTTTTTTCGACAGGGGTCCAGATACGCAGTATTTT CASSFFDRGPDTQYF
TRBD1 TRBJ1-5 NA TRBV6-5 TGTGCCAGCAGTTTACAGGGGGGCGAGTACGGTCAGCCCCAGCATTTT CASSLQGGEYGQPQHF
NA TRBJ1-1 once TRBV5-1 TGCGCCAGCAGCTTGAAGTCAGGACCTTTGAACACTGAAGCTTTCTTT CASSLKSGPLNTEAFF
NA TRBJ2-3 NA TRBV5-1 TGCGCCAGCAGCTTGGGACTCCCTAGCACAGATACGCAGTATTTT CASSLGLPSTDTQYF
TRBD1 TRBJ1-3 NA TRBV7-8 TGTGCCAGCAGCTCGGACAGGGTAATTTCTGGAAACACCATATATTTT CASSSDRVISGNTIYF
NA TRBJ2-1 NA TRBV7-2 TGTGCCAGCAGCTTAAACCCCGTGTTGTCAGATTCGGTTAGGAATGAGCAGTTCTTC CASSLNPVLSDSVRNEQFF
TRBD1 TRBJ2-1 NA TRBV28 TGTGCCACCGGGACAGGGGGCTTGAATGAGCAGTTCTTC CATGTGGLNEQFF
TRBD1 TRBJ1-1 once TRBV29-1 TGCAGCGTTGAAAACAGGGGAGGGACTGAAGCTTTCTTT CSVENRGGTEAFF
NA TRBJ2-5 NA TRBV6-6 TGTGCCAGCAGTTACGGAGGTCAAGAGACCCAGTACTTC CASSYGGQETQYF
NA TRBJ2-3 NA TRBV6-2/TRBV6-3 TGTGCCAGCAGTCGCCGAACCACAGATACGCAGTATTTT CASSRRTTDTQYF
NA TRBJ1-2 NA TRBV6-5 TGTGCCAGCAGTTATGGGGGTAACTATGGCTACACCTTC CASSYGGNYGYTF
NA TRBJ1-5 NA TRBV3-1/TRBV3-2 TGTGCCAGCAGCTCCTCGAGGACAGAGAATCAGCCCCAGCATTTT CASSSSRTENQPQHF
TRBD2 TRBJ2-7 NA TRBV27 TGTGCCAGCAGTCCCGAGCGGGAGATCGGCTACGAGCAGTACTTC CASSPEREIGYEQYF
NA TRBJ2-2 NA TRBV12-3/TRBV12-4 TGTGCCAGCAACCCCAACGCCGGGGAGCTGTTTTTT CASNPNAGELFF
NA TRBJ2-7 NA TRBV2 TGTGCCAGGGGGCTCGCCTCTGAGCAGTACTTC CARGLASEQYF
NA TRBJ2-2 NA TRBV3-1/TRBV3-2 TGTGCCAGCAGCCAATCTCGGACAGCGAACACCGGGGAGCTGTTTTTT CASSQSRTANTGELFF
NA TRBJ2-5 NA TRBV7-9 TGTGCCAGCAGCTTAGCATCGCAGTTGTACCAAGAGACCCAGTACTTC CASSLASQLYQETQYF
NA TRBJ1-2 NA TRBV19 TGTGCCAGTAGTCCGCCACACGACAGAATATATGGCTACACCTTC CASSPPHDRIYGYTF
TRBD2 TRBJ2-5 NA TRBV7-2 TGTGCCAGCAGCTTAGATCAGCGGGAGGGCCAAGAGACCCAGTACTTC CASSLDQREGQETQYF
NA TRBJ2-3 NA TRBV4-3 TGCGCCAGCAGCCGGAGCGGAGGCAGGGCCACAGATACGCAGTATTTT CASSRSGGRATDTQYF
NA TRBJ2-3 once TRBV4-2 TGTGCCAGCAGCCAAAGGGGTAGCACAGATACGCAGTATTTT CASSQRGSTDTQYF
NA TRBJ1-2 once TRBV2 TGTGCCAGCAGGGTAGGGCCTACTTCCTATGGCTACACCTTC CASRVGPTSYGYTF
TRBD1 TRBJ1-5 NA TRBV10-3 TGTGCCATCAGGCCGACAGGGGAGGGGCAGCCCCAGCATTTT CAIRPTGEGQPQHF
NA TRBJ2-3 NA TRBV2 TGTGCCAGCAATCAGGGCAGGGTCACAGATACGCAGTATTTT CASNQGRVTDTQYF
NA TRBJ1-5 NA TRBV18 TGTGCCAGCTCACCCGGAGGGGTTCAGCCCCAGCATTTT CASSPGGVQPQHF
NA TRBJ1-5 NA TRBV19 TGTGCCAGTCGCGACGGGAATCAGCCCCAGCATTTT CASRDGNQPQHF
NA TRBJ1-2 NA TRBV6-5 TGTGCCAGCAGTTACTGGAGAACGGGTGGCTACACCTTC CASSYWRTGGYTF
TRBD1 TRBJ1-4 NA TRBV30 TGTGCCTGGGACAGGGGGCGAACCACTAATGAAAAACTGTTTTTT CAWDRGRTTNEKLFF
TRBD2 TRBJ2-1 NA TRBV9 TGTGCCAGCAGCGGGACTAGCGGGACCCCAAGCTCCTACAATGAGCAGTTCTTC CASSGTSGTPSSYNEQFF
NA TRBJ1-5 NA TRBV28 TGTGCCAGCACCCCGGGGGTGGGACAGCCCCAGCATTTT CASTPGVGQPQHF
NA TRBJ2-3 NA TRBV7-8 TGTGCCAGCAGCCGACAGGGAGGGGATACGCAGTATTTT CASSRQGGDTQYF
NA TRBJ2-2 NA TRBV28 TGTGCCAGCAGTTTTTTATCTATTCCTCTCAACACCGGGGAGCTGTTTTTT CASSFLSIPLNTGELFF
NA TRBJ1-1 NA TRBV29-1 TGCAGCGCTCCGCGAGAGACGGTAATGAACACCGAAGCTTTCTTT CSAPRETVMNTEAFF
NA TRBJ1-1 NA TRBV3-1/TRBV3-2 TGTGCCAGCAGCCAAGCAAACCAGAACACTGAAGCTTTCTTT CASSQANQNTEAFF
NA TRBJ1-1 NA TRBV6-6 TGTGCCGGCACGTTCTCCATGAACACTGAAGCTTTCTTT CAGTFSMNTEAFF
NA TRBJ2-5 NA TRBV5-5 TGTGCCAGCAGCCGGGGCCAAGAGACCCAGTACTTC CASSRGQETQYF
NA TRBJ1-5 NA TRBV5-1 TGCGCCAGCAGCTTGGCTCCCGACTATCAGCCCCAGCATTTT CASSLAPDYQPQHF
TRBD1 TRBJ1-2 NA TRBV9 TGTGCCAGCAGGGGGACAGATAACTATGGCTACACCTTC CASRGTDNYGYTF
TRBD1 TRBJ1-2 medium-sized TRBV4-3 TGCGCCAGCAGCCAGACAGGGGGGCACTATGGCTACACCTTC CASSQTGGHYGYTF
NA TRBJ1-4 NA TRBV13 TGTGCCAGCAGCTTAGGGGGGCCATCGGGGGAAAAACTGTTTTTT CASSLGGPSGEKLFF
NA TRBJ2-7 NA TRBV10-3 TGTGCCATCGGGGTTTGGGGTTCTACCTACGAGCAGTACTTC CAIGVWGSTYEQYF